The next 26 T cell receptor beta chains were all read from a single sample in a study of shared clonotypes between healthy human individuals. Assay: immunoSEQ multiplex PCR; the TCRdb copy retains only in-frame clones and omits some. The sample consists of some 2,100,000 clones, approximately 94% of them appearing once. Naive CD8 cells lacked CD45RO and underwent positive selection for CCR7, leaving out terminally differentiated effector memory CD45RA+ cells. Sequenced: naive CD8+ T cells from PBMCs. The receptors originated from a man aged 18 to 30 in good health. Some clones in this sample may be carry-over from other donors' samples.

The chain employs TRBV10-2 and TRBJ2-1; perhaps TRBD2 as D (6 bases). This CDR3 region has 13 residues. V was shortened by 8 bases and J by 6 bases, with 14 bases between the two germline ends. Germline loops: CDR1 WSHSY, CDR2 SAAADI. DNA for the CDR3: TGCGCCAGCGGGGAGGCCGGTATCAATGAGCAGTTCTTC. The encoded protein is CASGEAGINEQFF.

Here the CDR3 reads CASSGLYRYEQYF. CDR3 DNA sequence: TGTGCCAGCAGTGGACTGTACCGGTACGAGCAGTACTTC. V usage is TRBV27 and J usage is TRBJ2-7, with D perhaps TRBD2 (5 bases). Per the germline V gene, CDR1 is MNHEY and CDR2 is SMNVEV (reference sequence). The CDR3 consists of 13 residues. The V and J ends lost 5 bases and 4 bases respectively, with 12 bases between them.

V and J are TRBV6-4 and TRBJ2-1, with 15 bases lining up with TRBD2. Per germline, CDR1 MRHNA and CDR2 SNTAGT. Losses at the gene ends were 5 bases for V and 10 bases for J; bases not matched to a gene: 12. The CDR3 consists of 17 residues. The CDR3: CASSQTRTSGRAKEQFF. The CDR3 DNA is TGTGCCAGCAGTCAGACCCGGACTAGCGGGAGGGCCAAGGAGCAGTTCTTC.

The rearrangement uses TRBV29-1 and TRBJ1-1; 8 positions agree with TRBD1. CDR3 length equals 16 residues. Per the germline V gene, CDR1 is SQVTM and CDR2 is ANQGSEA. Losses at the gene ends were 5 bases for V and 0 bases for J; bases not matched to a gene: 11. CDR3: CSVLPQGAPMNTEAFF. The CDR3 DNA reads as TGCAGCGTTTTGCCGCAGGGGGCCCCCATGAACACTGAAGCTTTCTTT. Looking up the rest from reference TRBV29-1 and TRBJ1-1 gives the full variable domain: SAVISQKPSRDICQRGTSLTIQCQVDSQVTMMFWYRQQPGQSLTLIATANQGSEATYESGFVIDKFPISRPNLTFSTLTVSNMSPEDSSIYLCSVLPQGAPMNTEAFFGQGTRLTVV.

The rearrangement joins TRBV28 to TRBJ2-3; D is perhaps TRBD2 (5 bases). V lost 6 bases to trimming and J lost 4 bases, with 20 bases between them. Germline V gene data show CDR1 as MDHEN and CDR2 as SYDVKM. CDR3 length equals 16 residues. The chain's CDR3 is CASSSPIQRWADTQYF. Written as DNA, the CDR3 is TGTGCCAGCAGCTCACCCATCCAGCGGTGGGCAGATACGCAGTATTTT.

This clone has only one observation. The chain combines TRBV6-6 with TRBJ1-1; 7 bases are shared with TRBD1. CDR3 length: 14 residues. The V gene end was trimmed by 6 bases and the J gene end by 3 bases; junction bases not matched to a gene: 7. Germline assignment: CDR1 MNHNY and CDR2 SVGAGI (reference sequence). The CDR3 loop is CASSDRDSDTEAFF. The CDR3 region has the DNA TGTGCCAGCAGCGACAGGGATTCGGACACTGAAGCTTTCTTT.

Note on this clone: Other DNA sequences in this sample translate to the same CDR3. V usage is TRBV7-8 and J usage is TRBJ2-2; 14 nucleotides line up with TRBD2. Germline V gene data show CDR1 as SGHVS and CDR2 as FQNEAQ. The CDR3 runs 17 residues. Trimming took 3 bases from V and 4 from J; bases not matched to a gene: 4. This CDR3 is CASSLGTSGSGTGELFF. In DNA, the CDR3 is TGTGCCAGCAGCTTGGGGACTAGCGGGAGTGGCACCGGGGAGCTGTTTTTT.

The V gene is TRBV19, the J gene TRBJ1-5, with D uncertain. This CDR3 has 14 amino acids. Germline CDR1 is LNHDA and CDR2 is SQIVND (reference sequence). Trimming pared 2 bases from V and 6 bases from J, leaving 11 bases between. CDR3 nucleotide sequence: TGTGCCAGTAGTATAAGGGATTGGGGTCAGCCCCAGCATTTT. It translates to CASSIRDWGQPQHF.

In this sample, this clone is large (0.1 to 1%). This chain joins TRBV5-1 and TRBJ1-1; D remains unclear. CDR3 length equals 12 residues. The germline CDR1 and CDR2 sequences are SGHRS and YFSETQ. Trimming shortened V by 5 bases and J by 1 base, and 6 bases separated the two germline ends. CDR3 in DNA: TGCGCCAGCAGTACGGCGAACACTGAAGCTTTCTTT. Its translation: CASSTANTEAFF.

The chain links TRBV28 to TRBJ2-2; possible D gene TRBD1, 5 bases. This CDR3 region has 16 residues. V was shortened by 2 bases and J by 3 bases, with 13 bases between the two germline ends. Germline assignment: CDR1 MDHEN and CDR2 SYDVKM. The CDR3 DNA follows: TGTGCCAGCAGTTTAGGGGTAGGGGTGGACACCGGGGAGCTGTTTTTT. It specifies CASSLGVGVDTGELFF.

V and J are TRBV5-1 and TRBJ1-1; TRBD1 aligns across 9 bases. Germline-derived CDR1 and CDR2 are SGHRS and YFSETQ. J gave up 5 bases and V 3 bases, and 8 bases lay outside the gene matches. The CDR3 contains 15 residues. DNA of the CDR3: TGCGCCAGCAGCTGGGGGACAGGGAGTGATACTGAAGCTTTCTTT. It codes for CASSWGTGSDTEAFF.

Here the CDR3 reads CASSNPTTGNTEAFF. The CDR3, as DNA: TGTGCCAGCAGCAATCCCACAACAGGGAACACTGAAGCTTTCTTT. The chain is built from TRBV5-4 and TRBJ1-1; a weak D match, TRBD1 (5 bases). From germline, CDR1 is SGHNT and CDR2 YYREEE (reference sequence). There are 15 residues in the CDR3. The V end lost 4 bases, the J end lost 1 base, and 14 bases lay between the germline ends.

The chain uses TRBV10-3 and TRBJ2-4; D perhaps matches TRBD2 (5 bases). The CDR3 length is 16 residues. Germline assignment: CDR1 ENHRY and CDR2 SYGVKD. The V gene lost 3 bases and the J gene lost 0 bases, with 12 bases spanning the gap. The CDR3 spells CAISDRGDLAKNIQYF. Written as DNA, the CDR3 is TGTGCCATCAGTGACCGGGGTGACCTAGCCAAAAACATTCAGTACTTC.

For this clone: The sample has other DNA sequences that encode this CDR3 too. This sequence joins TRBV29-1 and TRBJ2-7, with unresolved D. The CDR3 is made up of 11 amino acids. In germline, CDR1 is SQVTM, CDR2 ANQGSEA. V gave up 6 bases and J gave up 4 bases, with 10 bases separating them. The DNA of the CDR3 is TGCAGCGTGAGGTTTGGTTACGAGCAGTACTTC. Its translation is CSVRFGYEQYF.

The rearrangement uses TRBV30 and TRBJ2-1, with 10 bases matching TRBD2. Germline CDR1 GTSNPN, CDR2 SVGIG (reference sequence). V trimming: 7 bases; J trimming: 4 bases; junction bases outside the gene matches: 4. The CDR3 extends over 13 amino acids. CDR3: CASRTSGYNEQFF. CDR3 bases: TGTGCCTCCCGGACTAGCGGATACAATGAGCAGTTCTTC.

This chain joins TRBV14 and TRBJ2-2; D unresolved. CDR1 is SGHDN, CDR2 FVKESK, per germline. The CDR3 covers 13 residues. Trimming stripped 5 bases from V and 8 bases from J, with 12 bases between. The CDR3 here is CASSSTRSGELFF. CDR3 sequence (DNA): TGTGCCAGCAGCTCCACCCGCAGTGGGGAGCTGTTTTTT.

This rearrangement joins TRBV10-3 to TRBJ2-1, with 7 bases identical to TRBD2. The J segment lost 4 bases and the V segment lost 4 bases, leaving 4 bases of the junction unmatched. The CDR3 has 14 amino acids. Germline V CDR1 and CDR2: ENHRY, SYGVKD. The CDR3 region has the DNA TGTGCCATCAGTGGTGGGACTAATTACAATGAGCAGTTCTTC. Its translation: CAISGGTNYNEQFF.

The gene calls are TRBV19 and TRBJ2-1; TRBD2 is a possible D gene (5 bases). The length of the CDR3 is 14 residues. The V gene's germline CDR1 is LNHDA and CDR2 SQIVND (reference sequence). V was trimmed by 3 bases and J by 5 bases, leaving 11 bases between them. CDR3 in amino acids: CASSIRTADNEQFF. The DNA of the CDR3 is TGTGCCAGTAGTATTCGTACAGCGGACAATGAGCAGTTCTTC.

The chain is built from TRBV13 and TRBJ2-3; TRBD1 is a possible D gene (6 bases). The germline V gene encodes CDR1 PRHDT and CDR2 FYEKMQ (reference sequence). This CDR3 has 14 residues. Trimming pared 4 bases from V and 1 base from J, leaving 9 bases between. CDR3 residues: CASSSWTGTDTQYF. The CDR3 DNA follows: TGTGCCAGCAGCTCCTGGACAGGCACAGATACGCAGTATTTT.

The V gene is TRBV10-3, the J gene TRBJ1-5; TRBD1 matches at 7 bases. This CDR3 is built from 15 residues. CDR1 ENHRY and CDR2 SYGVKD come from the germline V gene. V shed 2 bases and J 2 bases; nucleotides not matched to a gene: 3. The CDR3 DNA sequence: TGTGCCATCAGTGAGGAAACAGGGGGCAATCAGCCCCAGCATTTT. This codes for CAISEETGGNQPQHF.

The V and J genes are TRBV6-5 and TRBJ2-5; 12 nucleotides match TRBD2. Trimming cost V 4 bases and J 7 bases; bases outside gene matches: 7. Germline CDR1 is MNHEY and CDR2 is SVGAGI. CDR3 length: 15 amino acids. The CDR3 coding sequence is TGTGCCAGCAGTTTTTCACTAGCGGGAGGTTGGACCCAGTACTTC. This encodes CASSFSLAGGWTQYF.

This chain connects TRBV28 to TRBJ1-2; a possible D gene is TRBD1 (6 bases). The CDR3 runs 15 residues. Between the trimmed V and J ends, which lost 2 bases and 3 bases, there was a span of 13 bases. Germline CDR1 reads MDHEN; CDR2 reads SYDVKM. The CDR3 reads CASSLMGGRDYGYTF. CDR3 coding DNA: TGTGCCAGCAGTTTAATGGGGGGGCGCGACTATGGCTACACCTTC.

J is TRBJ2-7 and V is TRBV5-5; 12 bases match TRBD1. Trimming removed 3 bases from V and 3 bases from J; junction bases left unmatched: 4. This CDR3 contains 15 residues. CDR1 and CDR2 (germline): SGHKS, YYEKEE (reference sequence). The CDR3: CASSWGQGAIYEQYF. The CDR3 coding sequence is TGTGCCAGCAGCTGGGGACAGGGGGCCATCTACGAGCAGTACTTC.

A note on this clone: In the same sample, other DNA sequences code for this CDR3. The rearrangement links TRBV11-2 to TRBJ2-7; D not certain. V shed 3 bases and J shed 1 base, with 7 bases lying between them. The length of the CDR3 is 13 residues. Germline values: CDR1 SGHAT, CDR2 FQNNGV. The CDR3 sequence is CASSFGVSYEQYF. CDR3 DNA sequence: TGTGCCAGCAGCTTTGGAGTTTCCTACGAGCAGTACTTC. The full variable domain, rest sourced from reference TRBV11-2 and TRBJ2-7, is EAGVAQSPRYKIIEKRQSVAFWCNPISGHATLYWYQQILGQGPKLLIQFQNNGVVDDSQLPKDRFSAERLKGVDSTLKIQPAKLEDSAVYLCASSFGVSYEQYFGPGTRLTVT.

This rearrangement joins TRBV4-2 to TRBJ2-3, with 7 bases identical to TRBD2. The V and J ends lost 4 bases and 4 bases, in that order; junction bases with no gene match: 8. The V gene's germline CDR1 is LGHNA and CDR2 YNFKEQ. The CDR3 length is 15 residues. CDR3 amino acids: CASSPGGVLADTQYF. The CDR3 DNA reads TGTGCCAGCAGCCCGGGGGGTGTGTTAGCAGATACGCAGTATTTT.

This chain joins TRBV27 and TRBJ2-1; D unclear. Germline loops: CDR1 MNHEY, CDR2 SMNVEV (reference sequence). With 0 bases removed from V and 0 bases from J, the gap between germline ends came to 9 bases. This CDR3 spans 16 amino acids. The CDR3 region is CASSLSIVGSYNEQFF. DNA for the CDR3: TGTGCCAGCAGTTTATCAATCGTCGGCTCCTACAATGAGCAGTTCTTC.